The TCR beta chain under discussion was sequenced for a study of post-analysis software for immune sequencing data. Study-wide results and caveats: Patients showed TRBV5-6, TRBV5-1 and TRBV20-1 among roughly five TRBV segments more frequent than in controls. Versus controls, multiple sclerosis patients showed significantly lower diversity (normalized Chao1).

Unique molecular identifiers were built into the TCR beta cDNA libraries. TCRdb reprocessed the PCR reads via MiXCR and lists one record per CDR3 protein. Among 750,000 to 950,000 distinct CDR3 sequences listed, roughly 50% were seen once. Details on this clonotype: Its antigen is unknown.

CDR3 length: 15 residues. Germline assignment: CDR1 MNHNS and CDR2 SASEGT. V lost 2 bases to trimming and J lost 2 bases, with 7 bases between them. Sequences were obtained from blood. The sequence derives from a girl aged 5-17 years with multiple sclerosis. The gene calls are TRBV6-1 and TRBJ2-6; no clear D. CDR3 bases: TGTGCCAGCAGTGAATTGCGCACTGGGGCCAACGTCCTGACTTTC. Residues: CASSELRTGANVLTF.